These T cell receptor beta chains were read from a single sample in a study of blood T cells in healthy people across ages. TCRdb reanalysed the 5' RACE reads using MiXCR and keeps one entry per CDR3 protein. The sample yields roughly 570,000 distinct CDR3 sequences, 25% to 30% seen once. Source material: blood. The receptors shown here come from a woman in her seventies in good health. Each CDR3 is given with its conserved first and last residue. D genes are given only for firm matches. Not every row has a clone size; where given, it reads once, few, many or a size class.

few TRBJ1-6 - TRBV4-3 TGCGCCAGCAGCCAGGACAGAATGAAAGCAAATTCACCCCTCCACTTT CASSQDRMKANSPLHF
- TRBJ2-5 - TRBV6-1 TGTGCCAGCCGTTTACGGGGAGAGACCCAGTACTTC CASRLRGETQYF
- TRBJ1-1 - TRBV7-2 TGTGCCAGCAGGCAGGGTGGGTATGGGGGGATCGCTGAAGCTTTCTTT CASRQGGYGGIAEAFF
- TRBJ2-3 - TRBV7-9 TGTGCCAATGGACAGCAACTCACAGATACGCAGTATTTT CANGQQLTDTQYF
few TRBJ2-5 - TRBV7-3 TGTGCCAGCAGCTTAGCAGGCGGGTTCGGGGAGACCCAGTACTTC CASSLAGGFGETQYF
- TRBJ2-5 TRBD1 TRBV4-3 TGCGCCCGCAGTCCTGAGCCGGGACAGGGGCGGCAGACCCAGTACTTC CARSPEPGQGRQTQYF
few TRBJ2-2 - TRBV29-1 TGCAGCGTCTCTTCGGGGGGACAGCTCAACACCGGGGAGCTGTTTTTT CSVSSGGQLNTGELFF
few TRBJ1-4 - TRBV6-5 TGTGCCAGCAGTCGGACAGCCCTTAATGAAAAACCGTTTTTT CASSRTALNEKPFF
- TRBJ1-2 TRBD1 TRBV12-3/TRBV12-4 TGTGCCAGCCAAGGGACAGGTGGGGGGATTAACTATGGCTACACCTTC CASQGTGGGINYGYTF
- TRBJ2-3 TRBD1 TRBV24-1 TGTGCCACGGGGTACAGGGGGACAGATACGCAGTATTTT CATGYRGTDTQYF
- TRBJ2-4 - TRBV4-2 TGTGCCAGCAGCCAGGGGGCAGGAGTTGCCCAAAACATTCAGTACTTC CASSQGAGVAQNIQYF
- TRBJ2-7 - TRBV11-2 TGTGCCAGCAGCTTAGCGGGCCAGGGTCGCTCCTACGAGCAGTACTTC CASSLAGQGRSYEQYF
- TRBJ2-7 TRBD1 TRBV15 TGTGCCACCAGCAGAGGCTCTGGCCAGGGGGCGGGAGAGCAGTACTTC CATSRGSGQGAGEQYF
- TRBJ2-5 TRBD1 TRBV20-1 TGCAGTGCAAGACAGGGGACCCTAGAGACCCAGTACTTC CSARQGTLETQYF
- TRBJ1-6 - TRBV5-1 TGCGCCAGCAGCCCCGACGGCAATTCACCCCTCCACTTT CASSPDGNSPLHF
- TRBJ1-2 TRBD1 TRBV2 TGTTCCTCCGGGACAGGGACGGTGCACACCTTC CSSGTGTVHTF
- TRBJ1-4 - TRBV29-1 TGCAGCGTTGGGTCCTGTGAAAAACTGTTTTTT CSVGSCEKLFF
- TRBJ2-2 - TRBV14 TGTGCCAGCAGCCAAGTTGAGGGAGGCACCGGGGAGCTGTTTTTT CASSQVEGGTGELFF
- TRBJ1-5 - TRBV5-1 TGCGCCAGCAGTCCCAATAGGGGGGTAAATCAGCCCCAGCATTTT CASSPNRGVNQPQHF
few TRBJ2-1 - TRBV6-6 TGTGCCAGCACCACCCGTTGGATCCCAATAATCTTC CASTTRWIPIIF
- TRBJ2-1 TRBD1 TRBV3-1 TGTGCCAGCAAGCTGGGACAGGGAAATGAGCAGTTCTTC CASKLGQGNEQFF
few TRBJ2-5 - TRBV20-1 TGCAGTTCCAGCAGCGGGTTGGAGACCCAGTACTTC CSSSSGLETQYF
many TRBJ2-4 TRBD1 TRBV6-2/TRBV6-3 TGTGCCAGCAGACCCGGACAGGATGCCAAAAACATTCAGTACTTC CASRPGQDAKNIQYF
- TRBJ2-7 TRBD1 TRBV7-2 TGTGCCAGCAGCCGGGGACAGGAGCGGGCCTACGAGCAGTACTTC CASSRGQERAYEQYF
few TRBJ1-2 - TRBV7-3 TGTGCCAGCAGCCCACAGGGATCAGGCTATGGCTACACCTTC CASSPQGSGYGYTF
- TRBJ2-1 - TRBV30 TGTGCCTGGAGTGCGACCCAACACAATGAGCAGTTCTTC CAWSATQHNEQFF
many TRBJ2-7 TRBD2 TRBV20-1 TGCAGTGCTAGAGAGGGGGGGGAGCAGTACTTC CSAREGGEQYF
- TRBJ2-5 - TRBV18 TGTGTCAGCTCACCACCGGGGCGGGTCAAAGAGACCCAGTACTTC CVSSPPGRVKETQYF
few TRBJ2-3 - TRBV18 TGTGCCAGCTCACCAGGGCGCGGGAATACGCAGTATTTT CASSPGRGNTQYF
few TRBJ1-2 TRBD1 TRBV7-2 TGTGCCAGCAGCTCCGACAGGGTTTATGGCTATGGCTACACCTTC CASSSDRVYGYGYTF
few TRBJ2-3 - TRBV20-1 TGCAGTGCTAGAGAGCGGGATACGCAGTATTTT CSARERDTQYF
few TRBJ2-5 - TRBV6-5 TGTGCCAGCAGTTATTCCGTCTCGGTGGGCGGTGTAAAGACCCAGTACTTC CASSYSVSVGGVKTQYF
- TRBJ1-2 TRBD1 TRBV2 TGTGCCAGCAGTGGCGGGACAGGGGGGCTTTATGGCTACACCTTC CASSGGTGGLYGYTF
few TRBJ2-2 TRBD2 TRBV5-4 TGTGCCAGCTCCATGGAGGGACTAGCGGGGAGGAACACCGGGGAGCTGTTTTTT CASSMEGLAGRNTGELFF
- TRBJ2-7 - TRBV20-1 TGCAGCGGGCGCGAGGGGCAAAATACCTACGAGCAGTACTTC CSGREGQNTYEQYF
- TRBJ1-1 - TRBV5-1 TGCGCCAGCAGCTTGGGGGGGACCGCCCTGAACACTGAAGCTTTCTTT CASSLGGTALNTEAFF
few TRBJ2-4 - TRBV9 TGTGCCAGCAGCGAACAGGATGATATTCAGTACTTC CASSEQDDIQYF
few TRBJ1-1 - TRBV12-5 TGTGCTAGTGAGGGGGGGATGGACACTGAAGCTTTCTTT CASEGGMDTEAFF
once TRBJ1-2 TRBD1 TRBV19 TGTGCCAGTAGAGACAGGGAATATTACGGCTACACCTTC CASRDREYYGYTF
once TRBJ2-2 - TRBV4-3 TGCGCCAGCAGCCAAGAACGGGGATTCACCGGGGAGCTGTTTTTT CASSQERGFTGELFF
- TRBJ2-5 TRBD2 TRBV12-5 TGTGCTAGTGGTTCCGGGACTAGTGAAGAGACCCAGTACTTC CASGSGTSEETQYF
- TRBJ2-7 - TRBV3-1 TGTGCCAGCAGCCAAGATAGTGGGGGAGGTCCCTTCACCCACGAGCAGTACTTC CASSQDSGGGPFTHEQYF
- TRBJ1-5 TRBD1 TRBV7-2 TGTGCCAGCAGCTTAGTGGAACAGGGGCACCCTAGGGGCCAGCATTTT CASSLVEQGHPRGQHF
few TRBJ1-2 TRBD1 TRBV11-2 TGTGCCAGCAGCCGTAACCGGGACAGGGGAAACTATGGCTACACCTTC CASSRNRDRGNYGYTF
- TRBJ1-1 TRBD1 TRBV11-2 TGTGCCAGCAGCCTCAGGGGGAACACTGAAGCTTCCTTT CASSLRGNTEASF
- TRBJ2-5 TRBD2 TRBV6-5 TGTGCCAGCAGTTACTTCCCGGGGAGGGCCGGGGAGACCCAGTACTTC CASSYFPGRAGETQYF
- TRBJ2-5 - TRBV27 TGTGCCAGCAGTTCTTCCTCCGGACAAAGAGAGACCCAGTACTTC CASSSSSGQRETQYF
few TRBJ2-5 - TRBV29-1 TGCAGCGTCCTGGGCAGCAGGGAGGAGACCCAGTACTTC CSVLGSREETQYF
once TRBJ1-2 - TRBV6-2/TRBV6-3 TGTGCCAGCAGTTACTCATTGACAGCCTATGGCTACACCTTC CASSYSLTAYGYTF
few TRBJ2-1 - TRBV4-2 TGTGCCGGCAGCCAAGATGGGGCCAGGGGCTACAATGAGCAGTTCTTC CAGSQDGARGYNEQFF
few TRBJ1-5 - TRBV7-9 TGTGCCAGCAGCTTGGACCTACAAGTGTCGCCCCAGCATTTT CASSLDLQVSPQHF
- TRBJ2-4 TRBD2 TRBV4-2 TGTGCCAGCAGCCAAGAGGAAGGCGGGGGGAGAAACATTCAGTACTTC CASSQEEGGGRNIQYF
- TRBJ2-4 - TRBV20-1 TGCAGTGCTAGAGTGGGAAGTCCGAGGCAAGGGGGAAACATTCAGTACTTC CSARVGSPRQGGNIQYF
few TRBJ2-5 - TRBV24-1 TGTGCCACCAGTGATATGCGAAGTCAAGAGACGCAGTACTTC CATSDMRSQETQYF
- TRBJ1-2 - TRBV19 TGTGCCAGTAGTATTGGGAGCAGGACGTATGGCTACACCTTC CASSIGSRTYGYTF
many TRBJ1-2 - TRBV29-1 TGCAGCGTTGAAGATCTGGACCGCGGCTATGGCTACACCTTC CSVEDLDRGYGYTF
- TRBJ2-7 - TRBV5-6 TGTGCCAGCAGCCTCAAAGCCTACCGGGACCTAAGCGAGCAGTACTTC CASSLKAYRDLSEQYF
- TRBJ2-4 TRBD1 TRBV7-2 TGTGCCAGCAGCTCAGGCGGGACAGGGACCAAAAACATTCAGTACTTC CASSSGGTGTKNIQYF
- TRBJ1-3 TRBD1 TRBV4-2 TGTGCCAGCAGCACAGGACAGGGGGCCACTGGAAACACCATATATTTT CASSTGQGATGNTIYF
few TRBJ2-3 - TRBV7-2 TGTGCCAGCAGTCTATCCTCAGATACGCAGTATTTT CASSLSSDTQYF